This T cell receptor (beta chain) was found in a study of early T cells in non-severe SARS-CoV-2 infection. Study overall: Unpaired chains resulted from sequencing bulk RNA of unsorted whole blood.

V lost 7 bases, J lost 0 bases, and 12 bases lay in between. This CDR3 has 15 amino acids. Looked up from germline, CDR1 is MDHEN and CDR2 is SYDVKM. In the library, individual cDNA molecules carried attached unique molecular identifiers. TCRdb called the 5' RACE reads again in MiXCR, with one record for every CDR3 protein. The data show roughly 63,000 distinct CDR3 sequences, 12% seen once. This clonotype was seen a handful of times. The antigen is undetermined. Study-wide results and caveats: Matching results from VDJdb favored anti-spike CD8 responses, leaving private and CD4 specificities undetected.

The specimen was whole blood, collected at baseline. This clonotype originated in an adult who was a healthcare worker with PCR-confirmed SARS-CoV-2 infection or an uninfected control (not recorded which). The donor label of this sample is uncertain. The rearrangement joins TRBV28 to TRBJ2-2, with a weak D call TRBD2 (5 bases). Here the CDR3 DNA reads TGTGCCAGCAAAGCGCTAGCAACGAACACCGGGGAGCTGTTTTTT. Its translation is CASKALATNTGELFF.